This TCR beta chain was captured by sequencing in a study of somatic mutations in cytotoxic T cells in rheumatoid arthritis. Concerning this clone: Antigen: not known.

Trimming stripped 1 base from V and 1 base from J, with 4 bases between. Germline lookup yields CDR1 SNHLY and CDR2 FYNNEI. The CDR3 has 13 amino acids. Study-wide results and limits: Greater age accompanied higher CD8+ clonality in rheumatoid arthritis patients, a pattern that was absent in healthy controls.

Flow cytometry served to check the purity of CD4+ and CD8+ cells, which were isolated by positive magnetic bead selection. Produced via immunoSEQ multiplex PCR; TCRdb's table is partial and in-frame only. Among 10,000 or so clones listed, 65% to 80% were seen once. The specimen was CD8+ T cells sorted from blood. This clonotype originated in an adult with rheumatoid arthritis. This rearrangement joins TRBV2 to TRBJ1-1, with D uncertain. The CDR3 reads CASSEGANTEAFF. CDR3 coding DNA: TGTGCCAGCAGTGAAGGGGCGAACACTGAAGCTTTCTTT.